Presented here are 8 T cell receptor beta chains from one specimen sequenced in a study of T cell responses to AZD1222 COVID-19 vaccine. The data were produced by immunoSEQ multiplex PCR, yet TCRdb's version contains in-frame clones alone and is incomplete. The table lists about 140,000 clones, 80% to 95% of them singletons. The sequencing used peripheral blood, collected 28 days after the second AZD1222 dose. Receptors were obtained from an adult who received the AZD1222 COVID-19 vaccine.

The gene calls are TRBV7-2 and TRBJ1-1; D remains ambiguous. Trimming took off 0 bases at V and 3 bases at J, with 8 bases between the two ends. CDR3 length: 14 residues. Looked up from germline, CDR1 is SGHTA and CDR2 is FQGNSA. This CDR3 reads CASSLALSYTEAFF. The CDR3 nucleotides read TGTGCCAGCAGCTTAGCGCTCAGCTACACTGAAGCTTTCTTT.

The chain links TRBV5-5 to TRBJ1-2, with 7 bases lining up with TRBD1. CDR1 is SGHKS and CDR2 is YYEKEE in the germline V gene (reference sequence). Trimming removed 4 bases from V and 5 bases from J; junction bases left unmatched: 5. The CDR3 spans 13 residues. The CDR3 spells CASSLGQRYGYTF. CDR3 nucleotides: TGTGCCAGCAGCCTGGGACAGCGGTATGGCTACACCTTC.

As DNA, the CDR3 is TGTGCCAGCAGTGAAAGAACGGGGCAAAGGACTGAAGCTTTCTTT. It specifies CASSERTGQRTEAFF. The chain recombines TRBV6-1 with TRBJ1-1; D might be TRBD1 (5 bases). V lost 2 bases and J lost 5, with 15 bases in between. The CDR3 covers 15 residues. Looked up from germline, CDR1 is MNHNS and CDR2 is SASEGT.

The chain has TRBV7-2 and TRBJ2-2; 8 positions match TRBD1. The CDR3 consists of 15 residues. Losses at the gene ends were 3 bases for V and 6 bases for J; bases not matched to a gene: 6. Germline-derived CDR1 and CDR2 are SGHTA and FQGNSA. CDR3 DNA: TGTGCCAGCAGCTTCACCTCAGGGGGCGCCGGGGAGCTGTTTTTT. It specifies CASSFTSGGAGELFF. Full variable domain (outside the CDR3, taken from reference TRBV7-2 and TRBJ2-2): GAGVSQSPSNKVTEKGKDVELRCDPISGHTALYWYRQSLGQGLEFLIYFQGNSAPDKSGLPSDRFSAERTGGSVSTLTIQRTQQEDSAVYLCASSFTSGGAGELFFGEGSRLTVL.

This clone was observed once. Written as DNA, the CDR3 is TGTGCCAGCAGCTTAGAACAGGGGCTCAAGTTTAACTATGGCTACACCTTC. As protein: CASSLEQGLKFNYGYTF. This rearrangement joins TRBV7-2 to TRBJ1-2; the match to TRBD1 covers 7 bases. J was trimmed by 1 base and V by 1 base; bases with no gene match: 9. Germline CDR1 SGHTA, CDR2 FQGNSA. The CDR3 loop spans 17 amino acids.

This clone was observed a single time. J is TRBJ1-1 and V is TRBV7-2, with TRBD1 as a possible D gene (5 bases). Germline V gene lookup returns CDR1 SGHTA and CDR2 FQGNSA. This CDR3 contains 14 residues. V was pared by 1 base and J by 5 bases, with 11 bases between. CDR3 sequence (DNA): TGTGCCAGCAGCTTAGAAAGGGGAGGGACTGAAGCTTTCTTT. This translates into CASSLERGGTEAFF. Full variable domain (remainder filled in from reference TRBV7-2 and TRBJ1-1): GAGVSQSPSNKVTEKGKDVELRCDPISGHTALYWYRQSLGQGLEFLIYFQGNSAPDKSGLPSDRFSAERTGGSVSTLTIQRTQQEDSAVYLCASSLERGGTEAFFGQGTRLTVV.

V gene TRBV25-1 combines with J gene TRBJ1-2, with D unclear. The germline V and J ends were trimmed by 6 bases and 7 bases, with 15 bases remaining between them. This CDR3 has 13 amino acids. Germline CDR1 and CDR2: MGHDK and SYGVNS. The DNA for the CDR3 is TGTGCCAGCAGCGCCGACCCATCGGTTGGCTACACCTTC. Translating it yields CASSADPSVGYTF.

This clone was detected once. This chain joins TRBV12-3 or TRBV12-4 and TRBJ2-1; D may be TRBD1 (5 bases). CDR3 length: 12 residues. V was clipped by 2 bases and J by 8 bases, with 7 bases between them. The CDR3 DNA is TGTGCCAGCAGTTTACAGGGCCATGAGCAGTTCTTC. This encodes CASSLQGHEQFF.